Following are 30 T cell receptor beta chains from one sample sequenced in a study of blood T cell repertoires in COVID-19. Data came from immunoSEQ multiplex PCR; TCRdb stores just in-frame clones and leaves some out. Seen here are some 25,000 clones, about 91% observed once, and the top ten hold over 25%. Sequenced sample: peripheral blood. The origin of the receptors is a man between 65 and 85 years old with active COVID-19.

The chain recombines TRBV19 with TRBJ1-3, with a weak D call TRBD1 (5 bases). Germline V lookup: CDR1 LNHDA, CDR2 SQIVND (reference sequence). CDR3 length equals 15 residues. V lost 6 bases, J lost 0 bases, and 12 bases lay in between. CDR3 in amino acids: CASSSGSSSGNTIYF. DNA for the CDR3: TGTGCCAGTAGCTCAGGGTCGAGCTCTGGAAACACCATATATTTT.

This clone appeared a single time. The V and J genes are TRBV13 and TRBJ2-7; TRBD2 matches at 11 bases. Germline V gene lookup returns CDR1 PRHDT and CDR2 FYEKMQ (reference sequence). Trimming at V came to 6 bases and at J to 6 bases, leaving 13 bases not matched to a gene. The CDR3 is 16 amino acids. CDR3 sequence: CASSSGTSGHPGEQYF. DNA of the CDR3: TGTGCCAGCAGTTCCGGGACTAGCGGTCACCCGGGCGAGCAGTACTTC.

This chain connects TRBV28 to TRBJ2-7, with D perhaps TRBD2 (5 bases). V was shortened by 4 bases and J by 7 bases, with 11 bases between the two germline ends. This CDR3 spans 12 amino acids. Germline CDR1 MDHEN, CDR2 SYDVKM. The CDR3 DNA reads TGTGCCAGCAGTTCATCCGGACTGGAGCAGTACTTC. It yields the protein CASSSSGLEQYF.

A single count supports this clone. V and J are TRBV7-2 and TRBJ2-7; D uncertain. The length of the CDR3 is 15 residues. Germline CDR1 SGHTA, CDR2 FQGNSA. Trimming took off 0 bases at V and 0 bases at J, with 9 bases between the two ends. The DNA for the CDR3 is TGTGCCAGCAGCTTAGCATCGTTGAGCTCCTACGAGCAGTACTTC. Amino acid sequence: CASSLASLSSYEQYF.

CDR3 region: CAWSGQTLRAQYF. Here the CDR3 DNA reads TGTGCCTGGAGTGGTCAAACCCTGCGGGCCCAGTACTTC. This chain joins TRBV30 and TRBJ2-5; possibly TRBD2 for D (5 bases). The CDR3 sequence is 13 residues long. CDR1 GTSNPN and CDR2 SVGIG come from the germline V gene (reference sequence). The germline V and J ends were trimmed by 1 base and 9 bases, with 15 bases remaining between them.

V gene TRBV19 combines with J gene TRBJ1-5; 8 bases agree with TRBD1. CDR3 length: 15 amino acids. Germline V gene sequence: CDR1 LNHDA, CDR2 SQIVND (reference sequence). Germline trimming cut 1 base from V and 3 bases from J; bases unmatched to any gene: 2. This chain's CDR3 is CASSIADRVNQPQHF. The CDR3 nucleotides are TGTGCCAGTAGTATAGCGGACAGGGTCAATCAGCCCCAGCATTTT.

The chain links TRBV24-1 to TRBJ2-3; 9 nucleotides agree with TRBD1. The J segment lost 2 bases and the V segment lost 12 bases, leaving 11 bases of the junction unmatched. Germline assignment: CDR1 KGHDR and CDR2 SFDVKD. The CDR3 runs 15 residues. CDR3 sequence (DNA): TGTGCCGTCGCCGGGACAGGGAAGTTCACAGATACGCAGTATTTT. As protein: CAVAGTGKFTDTQYF.

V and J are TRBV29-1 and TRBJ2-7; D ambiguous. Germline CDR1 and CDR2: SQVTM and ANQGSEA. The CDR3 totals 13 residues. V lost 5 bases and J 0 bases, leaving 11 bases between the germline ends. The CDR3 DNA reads TGCAGCGTTCGCCTGGGCGACTCCTACGAGCAGTACTTC. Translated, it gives CSVRLGDSYEQYF.

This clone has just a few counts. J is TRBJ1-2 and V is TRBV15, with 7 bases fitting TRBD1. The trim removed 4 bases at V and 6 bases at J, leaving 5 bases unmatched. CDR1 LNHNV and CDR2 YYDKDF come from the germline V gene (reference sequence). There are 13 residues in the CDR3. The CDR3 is CATSTGGMDGYTF. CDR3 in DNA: TGTGCCACCAGCACAGGGGGGATGGATGGCTACACCTTC.

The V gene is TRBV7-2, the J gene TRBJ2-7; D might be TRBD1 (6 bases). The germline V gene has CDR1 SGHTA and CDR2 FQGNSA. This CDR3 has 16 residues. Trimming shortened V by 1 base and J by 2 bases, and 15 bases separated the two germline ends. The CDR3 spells CASSLGGTTSPYEQYF. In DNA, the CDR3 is TGTGCCAGCAGCTTAGGAGGGACAACCTCCCCCTACGAGCAGTACTTC.

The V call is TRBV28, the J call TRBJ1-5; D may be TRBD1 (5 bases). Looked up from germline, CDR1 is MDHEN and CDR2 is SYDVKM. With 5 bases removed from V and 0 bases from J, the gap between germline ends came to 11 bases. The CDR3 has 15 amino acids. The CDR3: CASSPGHLSNQPQHF. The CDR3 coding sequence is TGTGCCAGCAGTCCCGGACACCTTAGCAATCAGCCCCAGCATTTT.

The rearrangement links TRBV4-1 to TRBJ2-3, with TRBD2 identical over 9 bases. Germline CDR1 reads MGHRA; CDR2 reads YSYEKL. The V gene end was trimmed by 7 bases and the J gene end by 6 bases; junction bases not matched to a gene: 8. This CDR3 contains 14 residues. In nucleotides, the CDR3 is TGCGCCAGCACAGGAGCGGGAGGATTGGATACGCAGTATTTT. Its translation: CASTGAGGLDTQYF.

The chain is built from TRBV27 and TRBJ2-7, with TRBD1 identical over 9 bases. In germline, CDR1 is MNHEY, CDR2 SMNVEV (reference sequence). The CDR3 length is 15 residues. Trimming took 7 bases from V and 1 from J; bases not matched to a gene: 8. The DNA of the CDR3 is TGTGCCAGCACCCTGGCCGGGACAGGGTCCTACGAGCAGTACTTC. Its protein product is CASTLAGTGSYEQYF.

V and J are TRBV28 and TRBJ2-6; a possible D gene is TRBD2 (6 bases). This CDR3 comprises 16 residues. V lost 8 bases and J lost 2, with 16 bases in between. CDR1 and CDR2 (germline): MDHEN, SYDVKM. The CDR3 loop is CASLRGGRAGANVLTF. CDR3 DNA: TGTGCCAGCTTAAGGGGAGGAAGGGCTGGGGCCAACGTCCTGACTTTC.

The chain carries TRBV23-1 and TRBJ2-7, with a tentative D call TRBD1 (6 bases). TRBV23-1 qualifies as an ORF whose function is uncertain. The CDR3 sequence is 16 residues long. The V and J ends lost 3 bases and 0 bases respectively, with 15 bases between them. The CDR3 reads CASSHSWGHSSYEQYF. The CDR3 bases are TGCGCCAGCAGTCATTCATGGGGACACTCCTCCTACGAGCAGTACTTC.

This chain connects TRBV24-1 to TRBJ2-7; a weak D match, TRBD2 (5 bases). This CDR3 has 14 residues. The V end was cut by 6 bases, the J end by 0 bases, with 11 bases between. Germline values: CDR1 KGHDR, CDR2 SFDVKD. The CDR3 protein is CATSPGFNSYEQYF. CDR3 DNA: TGTGCCACCAGTCCGGGATTCAACTCCTACGAGCAGTACTTC.

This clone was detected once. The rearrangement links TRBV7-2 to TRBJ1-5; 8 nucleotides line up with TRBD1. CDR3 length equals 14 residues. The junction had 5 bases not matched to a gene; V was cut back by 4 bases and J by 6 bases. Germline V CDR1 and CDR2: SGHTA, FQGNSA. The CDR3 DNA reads TGTGCCAGCAGCTCTCGGACAGGGAGTCAGCCCCAGCATTTT. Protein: CASSSRTGSQPQHF.

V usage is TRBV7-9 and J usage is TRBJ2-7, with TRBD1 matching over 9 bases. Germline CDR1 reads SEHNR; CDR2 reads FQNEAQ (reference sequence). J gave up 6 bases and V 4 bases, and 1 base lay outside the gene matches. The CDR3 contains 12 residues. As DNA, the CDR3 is TGTGCCAGCAGCTGGGGACAGGGCGAGCAGTACTTC. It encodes CASSWGQGEQYF.

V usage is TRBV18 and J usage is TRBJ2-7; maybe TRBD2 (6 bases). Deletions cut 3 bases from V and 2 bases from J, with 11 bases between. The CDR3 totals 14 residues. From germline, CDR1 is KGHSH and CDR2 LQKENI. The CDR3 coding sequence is TGTGCCAGCTCACCTTCTGCGGGACCCTACGAGCAGTACTTC. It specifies CASSPSAGPYEQYF. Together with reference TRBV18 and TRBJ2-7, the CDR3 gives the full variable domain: NAGVMQNPRHLVRRRGQEARLRCSPMKGHSHVYWYRQLPEEGLKFMVYLQKENIIDESGMPKERFSAEFPKEGPSILRIQQVVRGDSAAYFCASSPSAGPYEQYFGPGTRLTVT.

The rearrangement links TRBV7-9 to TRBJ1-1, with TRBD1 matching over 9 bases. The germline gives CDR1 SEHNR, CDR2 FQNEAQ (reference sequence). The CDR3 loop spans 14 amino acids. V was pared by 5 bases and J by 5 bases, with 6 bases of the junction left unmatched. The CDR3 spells CASSRTGGSTEAFF. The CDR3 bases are TGTGCCAGCAGCCGCACAGGGGGCTCGACTGAAGCTTTCTTT.

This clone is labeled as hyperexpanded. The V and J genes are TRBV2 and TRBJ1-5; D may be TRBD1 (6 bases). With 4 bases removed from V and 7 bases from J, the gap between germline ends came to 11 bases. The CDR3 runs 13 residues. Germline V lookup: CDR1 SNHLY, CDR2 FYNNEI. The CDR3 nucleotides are TGTGCCAGCAGTGCGGGGGGCGTCCAGCCCCAGCATTTT. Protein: CASSAGGVQPQHF.

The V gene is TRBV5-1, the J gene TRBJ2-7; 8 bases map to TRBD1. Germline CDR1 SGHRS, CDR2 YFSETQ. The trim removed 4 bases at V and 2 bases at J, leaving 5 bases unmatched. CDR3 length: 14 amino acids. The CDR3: CASSPRQGPYEQYF. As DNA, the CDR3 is TGCGCCAGCAGCCCGAGACAGGGGCCCTACGAGCAGTACTTC.

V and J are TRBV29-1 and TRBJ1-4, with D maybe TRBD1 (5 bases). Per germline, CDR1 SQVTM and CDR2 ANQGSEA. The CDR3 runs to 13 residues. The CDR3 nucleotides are TGCACTCCGGGGGGTAAGCCTAATGAAAAACTGTTTTTT. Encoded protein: CTPGGKPNEKLFF.

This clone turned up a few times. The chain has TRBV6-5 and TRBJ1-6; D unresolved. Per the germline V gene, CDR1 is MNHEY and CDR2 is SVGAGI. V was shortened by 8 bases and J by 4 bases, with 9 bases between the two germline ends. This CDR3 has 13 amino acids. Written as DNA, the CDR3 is TGTGCCAGCTTCTCGGGGTATAATTCACCCCTCCACTTT. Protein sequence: CASFSGYNSPLHF.

CDR3 residues: CASSYDGGTKTEAFF. In nucleotides, the CDR3 is TGTGCCAGCAGTTACGATGGAGGTACGAAGACTGAAGCTTTCTTT. The chain has TRBV6-2 or TRBV6-3 and TRBJ1-1; unclear D gene. The CDR3 is 15 amino acids. Germline values: CDR1 MNHEY, CDR2 SVGEGT. Trimming stripped 2 bases from V and 5 bases from J, with 15 bases between.

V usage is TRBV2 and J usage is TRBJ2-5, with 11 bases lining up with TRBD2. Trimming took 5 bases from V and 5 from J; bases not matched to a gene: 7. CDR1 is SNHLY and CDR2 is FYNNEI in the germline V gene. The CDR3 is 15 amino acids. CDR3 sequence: CASSRLAGILETQYF. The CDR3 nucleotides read TGTGCCAGCAGTAGACTAGCGGGAATATTGGAGACCCAGTACTTC.

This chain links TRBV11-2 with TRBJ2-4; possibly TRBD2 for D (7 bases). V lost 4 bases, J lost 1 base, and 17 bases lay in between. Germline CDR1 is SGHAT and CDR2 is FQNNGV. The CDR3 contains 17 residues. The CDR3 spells CASSWPGGRGAKNIQYF. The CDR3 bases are TGTGCCAGCAGCTGGCCCGGGGGGCGCGGCGCCAAAAACATTCAGTACTTC.

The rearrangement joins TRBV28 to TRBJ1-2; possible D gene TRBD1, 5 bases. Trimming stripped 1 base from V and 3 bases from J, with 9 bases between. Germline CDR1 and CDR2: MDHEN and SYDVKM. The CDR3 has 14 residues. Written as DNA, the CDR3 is TGTGCCAGCAGTTTATTACAGGAACACTATGGCTACACCTTC. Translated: CASSLLQEHYGYTF.

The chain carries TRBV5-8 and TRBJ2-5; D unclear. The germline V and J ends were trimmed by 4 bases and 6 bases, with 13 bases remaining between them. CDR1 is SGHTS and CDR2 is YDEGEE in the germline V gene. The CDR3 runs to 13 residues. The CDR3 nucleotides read TGTGCCAGCAGCCGATACGAACAGCAGACCCAGTACTTC. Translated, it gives CASSRYEQQTQYF.

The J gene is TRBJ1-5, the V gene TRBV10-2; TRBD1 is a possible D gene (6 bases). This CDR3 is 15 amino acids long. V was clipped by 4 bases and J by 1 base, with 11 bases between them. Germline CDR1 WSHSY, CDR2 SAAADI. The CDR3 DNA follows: TGCGCCAGCAGTGGGGTAGGGGGAAGCAATCAGCCCCAGCATTTT. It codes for CASSGVGGSNQPQHF.